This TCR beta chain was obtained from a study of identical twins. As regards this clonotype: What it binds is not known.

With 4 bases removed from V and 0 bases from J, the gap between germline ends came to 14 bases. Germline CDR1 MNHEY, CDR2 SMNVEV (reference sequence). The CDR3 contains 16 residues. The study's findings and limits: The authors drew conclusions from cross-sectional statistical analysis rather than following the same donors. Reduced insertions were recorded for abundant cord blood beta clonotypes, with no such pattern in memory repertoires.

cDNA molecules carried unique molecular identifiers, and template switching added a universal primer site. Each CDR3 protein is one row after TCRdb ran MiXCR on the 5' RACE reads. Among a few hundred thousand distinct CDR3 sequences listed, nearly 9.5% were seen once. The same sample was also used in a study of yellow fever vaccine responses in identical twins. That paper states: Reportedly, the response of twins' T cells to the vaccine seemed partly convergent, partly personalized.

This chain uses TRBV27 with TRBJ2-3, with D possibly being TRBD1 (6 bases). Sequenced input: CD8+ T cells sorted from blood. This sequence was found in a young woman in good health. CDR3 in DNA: TGTGCCAGCAGTTCAATGGACAGCCTTAGCACAGATACGCAGTATTTT. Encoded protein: CASSSMDSLSTDTQYF.